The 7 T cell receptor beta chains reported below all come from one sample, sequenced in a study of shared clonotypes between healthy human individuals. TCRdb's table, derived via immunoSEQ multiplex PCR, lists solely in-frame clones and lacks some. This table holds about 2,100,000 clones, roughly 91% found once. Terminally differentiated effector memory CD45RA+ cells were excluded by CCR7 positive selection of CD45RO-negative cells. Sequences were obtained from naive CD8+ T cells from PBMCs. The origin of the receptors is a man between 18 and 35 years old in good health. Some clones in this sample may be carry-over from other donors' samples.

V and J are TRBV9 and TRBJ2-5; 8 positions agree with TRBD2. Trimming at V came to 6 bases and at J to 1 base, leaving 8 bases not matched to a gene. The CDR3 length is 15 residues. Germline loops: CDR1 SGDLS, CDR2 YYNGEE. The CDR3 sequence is CASTKFSGTQETQYF. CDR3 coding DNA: TGTGCCAGCACAAAGTTTAGCGGGACCCAAGAGACCCAGTACTTC. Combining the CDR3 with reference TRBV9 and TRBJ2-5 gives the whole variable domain DSGVTQTPKHLITATGQRVTLRCSPRSGDLSVYWYQQSLDQGLQFLIQYYNGEERAKGNILERFSAQQFPDLHSELNLSSLELGDSALYFCASTKFSGTQETQYFGPGTRLLVL.

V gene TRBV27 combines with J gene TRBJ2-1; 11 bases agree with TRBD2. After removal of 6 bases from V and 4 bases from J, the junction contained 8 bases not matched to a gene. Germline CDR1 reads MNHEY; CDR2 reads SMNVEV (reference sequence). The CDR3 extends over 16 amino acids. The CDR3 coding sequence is TGTGCCAGCAGGGGTCTGGGACTAGCGGCTTACAATGAGCAGTTCTTC. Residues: CASRGLGLAAYNEQFF.

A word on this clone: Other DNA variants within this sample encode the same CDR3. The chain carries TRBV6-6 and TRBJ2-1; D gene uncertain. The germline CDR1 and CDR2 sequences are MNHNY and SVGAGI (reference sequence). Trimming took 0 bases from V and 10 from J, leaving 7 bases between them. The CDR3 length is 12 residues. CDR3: CASSYSLGEQFF. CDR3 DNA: TGTGCCAGCAGTTACTCGCTGGGGGAGCAGTTCTTC.

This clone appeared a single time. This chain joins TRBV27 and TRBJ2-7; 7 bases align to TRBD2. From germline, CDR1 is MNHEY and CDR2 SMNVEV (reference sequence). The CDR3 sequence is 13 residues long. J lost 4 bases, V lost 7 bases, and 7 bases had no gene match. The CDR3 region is CASMGLAAYEQYF. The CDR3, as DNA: TGTGCCAGCATGGGGCTAGCGGCGTACGAGCAGTACTTC.

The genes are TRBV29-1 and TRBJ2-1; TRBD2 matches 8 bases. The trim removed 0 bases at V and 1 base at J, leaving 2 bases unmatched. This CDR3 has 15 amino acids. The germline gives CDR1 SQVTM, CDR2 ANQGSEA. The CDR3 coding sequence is TGCAGCGTTGAAGATACGGGAGGGTCCTACAATGAGCAGTTCTTC. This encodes CSVEDTGGSYNEQFF.

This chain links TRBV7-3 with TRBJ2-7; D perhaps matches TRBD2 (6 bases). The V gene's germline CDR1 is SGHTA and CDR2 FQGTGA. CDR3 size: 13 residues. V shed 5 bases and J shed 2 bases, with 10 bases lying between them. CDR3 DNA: TGTGCCAGCAGCCCCGGGACTCCCTACGAGCAGTACTTC. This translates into CASSPGTPYEQYF.

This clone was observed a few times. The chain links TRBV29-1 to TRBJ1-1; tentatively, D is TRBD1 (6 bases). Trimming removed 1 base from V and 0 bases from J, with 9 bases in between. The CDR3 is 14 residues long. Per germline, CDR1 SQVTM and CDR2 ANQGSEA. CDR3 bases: TGCAGCGTTGAAGCGGACAGCATGAACACTGAAGCTTTCTTT. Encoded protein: CSVEADSMNTEAFF.